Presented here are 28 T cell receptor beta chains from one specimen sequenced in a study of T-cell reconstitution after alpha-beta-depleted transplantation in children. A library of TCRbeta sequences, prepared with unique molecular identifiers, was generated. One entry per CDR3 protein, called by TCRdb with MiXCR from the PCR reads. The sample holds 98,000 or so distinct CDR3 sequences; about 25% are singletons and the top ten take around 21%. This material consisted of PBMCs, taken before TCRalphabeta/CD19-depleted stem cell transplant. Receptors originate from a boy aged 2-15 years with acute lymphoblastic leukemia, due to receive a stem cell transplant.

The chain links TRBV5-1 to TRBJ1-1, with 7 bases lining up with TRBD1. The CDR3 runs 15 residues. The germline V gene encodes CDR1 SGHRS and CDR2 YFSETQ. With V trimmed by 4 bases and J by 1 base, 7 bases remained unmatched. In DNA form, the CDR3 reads TGCGCCAGCAGCGGGGGGGACAGACCGAACACTGAAGCTTTCTTT. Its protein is CASSGGDRPNTEAFF.

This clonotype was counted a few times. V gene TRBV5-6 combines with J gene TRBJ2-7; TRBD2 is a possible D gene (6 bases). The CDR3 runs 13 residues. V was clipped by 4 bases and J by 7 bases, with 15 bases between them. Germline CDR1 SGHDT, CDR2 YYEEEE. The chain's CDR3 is CASSPLYGGEQYF. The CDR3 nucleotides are TGTGCCAGCAGCCCGCTTTACGGGGGAGAGCAGTACTTC.

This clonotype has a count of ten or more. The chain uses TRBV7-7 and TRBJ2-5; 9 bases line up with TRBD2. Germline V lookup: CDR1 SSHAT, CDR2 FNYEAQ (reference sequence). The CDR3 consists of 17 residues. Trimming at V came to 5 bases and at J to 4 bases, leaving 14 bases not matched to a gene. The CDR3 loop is CASSLRLADTPPETQYF. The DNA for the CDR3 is TGTGCCAGCAGCCTAAGACTAGCGGATACCCCCCCAGAGACCCAGTACTTC.

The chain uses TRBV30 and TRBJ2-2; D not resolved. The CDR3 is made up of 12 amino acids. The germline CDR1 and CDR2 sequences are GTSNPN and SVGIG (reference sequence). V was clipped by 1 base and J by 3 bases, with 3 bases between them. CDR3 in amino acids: CAWSEDTGELFF. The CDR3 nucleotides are TGTGCCTGGAGTGAGGACACCGGGGAGCTGTTTTTT.

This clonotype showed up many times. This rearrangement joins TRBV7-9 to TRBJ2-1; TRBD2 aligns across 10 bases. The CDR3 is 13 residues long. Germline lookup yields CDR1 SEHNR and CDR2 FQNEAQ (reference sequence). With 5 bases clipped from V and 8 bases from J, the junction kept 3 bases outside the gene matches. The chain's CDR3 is CASSRTSGYEQFF. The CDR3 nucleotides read TGTGCCAGCAGCCGGACTAGCGGCTATGAGCAGTTCTTC.

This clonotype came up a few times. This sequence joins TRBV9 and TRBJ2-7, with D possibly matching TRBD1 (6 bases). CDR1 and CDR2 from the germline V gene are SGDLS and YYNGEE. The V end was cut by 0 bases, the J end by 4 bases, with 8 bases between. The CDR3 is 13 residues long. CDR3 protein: CASSVVDRYEQYF. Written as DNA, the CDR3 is TGTGCCAGCAGCGTAGTCGACAGGTACGAGCAGTACTTC.

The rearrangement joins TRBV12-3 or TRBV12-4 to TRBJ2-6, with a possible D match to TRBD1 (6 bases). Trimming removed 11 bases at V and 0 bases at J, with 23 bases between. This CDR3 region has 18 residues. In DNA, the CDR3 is TGTGCCTTCAGTTTCGGCGTATCAGGGGACTCTGGGGCCAACGTCCTGACTTTC. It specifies CAFSFGVSGDSGANVLTF.

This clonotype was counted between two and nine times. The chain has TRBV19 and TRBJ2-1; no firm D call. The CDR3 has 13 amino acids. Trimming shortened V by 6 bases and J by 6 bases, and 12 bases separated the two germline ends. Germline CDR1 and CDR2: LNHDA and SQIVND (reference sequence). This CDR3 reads CASSREEFNEQFF. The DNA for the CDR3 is TGTGCCAGTAGCCGAGAGGAATTCAATGAGCAGTTCTTC.

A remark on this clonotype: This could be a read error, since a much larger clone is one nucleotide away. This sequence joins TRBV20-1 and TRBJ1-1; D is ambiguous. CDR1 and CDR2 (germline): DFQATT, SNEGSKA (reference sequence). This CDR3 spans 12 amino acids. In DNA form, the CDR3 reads TGCCGTGCTAGTGAGGGGAACACTGAAGCTTTCTTT. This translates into CRASEGNTEAFF.

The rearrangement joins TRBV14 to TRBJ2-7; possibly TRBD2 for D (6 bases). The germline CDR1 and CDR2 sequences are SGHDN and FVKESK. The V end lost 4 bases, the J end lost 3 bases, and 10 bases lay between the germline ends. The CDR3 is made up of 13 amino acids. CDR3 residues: CASSLLSGYEQYF. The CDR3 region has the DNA TGTGCCAGCAGCCTCCTTAGCGGCTACGAGCAGTACTTC. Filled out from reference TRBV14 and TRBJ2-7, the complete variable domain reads EAGVTQFPSHSVIEKGQTVTLRCDPISGHDNLYWYRRVMGKEIKFLLHFVKESKQDESGMPNNRFLAERTGGTYSTLKVQPAELEDSGVYFCASSLLSGYEQYFGPGTRLTVT.

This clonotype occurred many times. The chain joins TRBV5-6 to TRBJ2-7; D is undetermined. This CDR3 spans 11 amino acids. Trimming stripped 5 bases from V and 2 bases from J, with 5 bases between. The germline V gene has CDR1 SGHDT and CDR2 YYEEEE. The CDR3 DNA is TGTGCCAGCAGTCCCGCCTACGAGCAGTACTTC. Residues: CASSPAYEQYF.

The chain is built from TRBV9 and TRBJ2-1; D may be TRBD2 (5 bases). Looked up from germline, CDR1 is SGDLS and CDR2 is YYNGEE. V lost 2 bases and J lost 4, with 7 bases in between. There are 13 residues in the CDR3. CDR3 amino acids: CASSVTSYNEQFF. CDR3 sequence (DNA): TGTGCCAGCAGCGTCACTAGTTACAATGAGCAGTTCTTC.

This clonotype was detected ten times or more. CDR3 residues: CASSQGVAGPIETQYF. CDR3 in DNA: TGCGCCAGCAGCCAAGGAGTCGCAGGCCCCATCGAGACCCAGTACTTC. The rearrangement uses TRBV4-1 and TRBJ2-5, with D uncertain. The germline V gene encodes CDR1 MGHRA and CDR2 YSYEKL. V was trimmed by 1 base and J by 5 bases, leaving 17 bases between them. This CDR3 contains 16 residues.

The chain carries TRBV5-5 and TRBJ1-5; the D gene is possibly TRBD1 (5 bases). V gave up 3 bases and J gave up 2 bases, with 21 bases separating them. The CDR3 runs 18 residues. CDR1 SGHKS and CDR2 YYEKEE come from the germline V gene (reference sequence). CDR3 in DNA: TGTGCCAGCAGCTATGTAAACCGGGACGCAAGGGGCAATCAGCCCCAGCATTTT. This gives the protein CASSYVNRDARGNQPQHF.

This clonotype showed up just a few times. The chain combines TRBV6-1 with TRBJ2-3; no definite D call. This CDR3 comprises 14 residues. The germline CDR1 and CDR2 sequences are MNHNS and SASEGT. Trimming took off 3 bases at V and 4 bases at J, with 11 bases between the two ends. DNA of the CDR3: TGTGCCAGCAGTGATTCGTTGAGGCCAGATACGCAGTATTTT. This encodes CASSDSLRPDTQYF.

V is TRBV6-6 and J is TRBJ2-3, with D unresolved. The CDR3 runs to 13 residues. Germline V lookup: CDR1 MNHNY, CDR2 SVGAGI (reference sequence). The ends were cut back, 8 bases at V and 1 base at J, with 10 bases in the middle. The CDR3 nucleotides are TGTGCCAGCGGCCAGTACCGCACAGATACGCAGTATTTT. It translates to CASGQYRTDTQYF.

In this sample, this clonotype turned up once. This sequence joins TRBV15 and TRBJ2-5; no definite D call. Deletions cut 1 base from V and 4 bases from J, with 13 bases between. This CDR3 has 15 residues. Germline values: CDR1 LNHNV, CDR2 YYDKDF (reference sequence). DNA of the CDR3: TGTGCCACCAGCAGAGGCCCAGTAGGTTCAGAGACCCAGTACTTC. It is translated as CATSRGPVGSETQYF.

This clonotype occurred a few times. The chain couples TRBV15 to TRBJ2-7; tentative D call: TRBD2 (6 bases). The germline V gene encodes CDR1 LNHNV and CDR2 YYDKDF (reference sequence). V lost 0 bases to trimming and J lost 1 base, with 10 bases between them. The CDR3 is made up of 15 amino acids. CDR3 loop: CATSRDLGGSYEQYF. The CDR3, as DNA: TGTGCCACCAGCAGAGATCTGGGAGGATCCTACGAGCAGTACTTC.

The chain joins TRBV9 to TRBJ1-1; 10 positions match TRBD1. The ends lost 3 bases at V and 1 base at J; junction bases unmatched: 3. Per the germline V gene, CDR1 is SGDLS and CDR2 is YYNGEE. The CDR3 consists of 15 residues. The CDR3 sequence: CASSARTGGNTEAFF. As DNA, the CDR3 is TGTGCCAGCAGCGCGAGGACAGGGGGGAACACTGAAGCTTTCTTT. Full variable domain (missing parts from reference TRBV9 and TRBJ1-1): DSGVTQTPKHLITATGQRVTLRCSPRSGDLSVYWYQQSLDQGLQFLIQYYNGEERAKGNILERFSAQQFPDLHSELNLSSLELGDSALYFCASSARTGGNTEAFFGQGTRLTVV.

This CDR3 is CASSFMNEQFF. DNA for the CDR3: TGTGCCAGCAGCTTCATGAATGAGCAGTTCTTC. J is TRBJ2-1 and V is TRBV7-2; D ambiguous. The CDR3 spans 11 residues. Germline V gene lookup returns CDR1 SGHTA and CDR2 FQGNSA. Trimming took 3 bases from V and 7 from J, leaving 4 bases between them.

The CDR3 reads CSVERDTGELFF. Here the CDR3 DNA reads TGCAGCGTTGAACGGGACACCGGGGAGCTGTTTTTT. The rearrangement uses TRBV29-1 and TRBJ2-2; the D is unclear. V gave up 2 bases and J gave up 3 bases, with 4 bases separating them. Germline CDR1 and CDR2: SQVTM and ANQGSEA. The CDR3 has 12 residues.

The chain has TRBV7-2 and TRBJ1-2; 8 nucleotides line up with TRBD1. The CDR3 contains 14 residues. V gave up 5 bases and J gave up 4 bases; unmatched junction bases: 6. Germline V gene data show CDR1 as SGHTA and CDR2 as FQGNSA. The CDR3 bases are TGTGCCAGCAGCCCCCGGACAGGGAGCTATGGCTACACCTTC. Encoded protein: CASSPRTGSYGYTF.

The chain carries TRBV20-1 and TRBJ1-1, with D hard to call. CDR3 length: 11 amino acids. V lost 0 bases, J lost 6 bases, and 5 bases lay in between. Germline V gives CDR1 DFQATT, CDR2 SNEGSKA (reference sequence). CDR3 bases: TGCAGTGCTAGAGAGCCCCCTGAAGCTTTCTTT. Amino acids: CSAREPPEAFF.

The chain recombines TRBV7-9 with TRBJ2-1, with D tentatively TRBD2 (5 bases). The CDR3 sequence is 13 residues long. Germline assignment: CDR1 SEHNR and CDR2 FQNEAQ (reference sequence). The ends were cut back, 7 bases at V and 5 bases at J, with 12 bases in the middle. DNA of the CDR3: TGTGCCAGCATCGCCAGCGGAAACAATGAGCAGTTCTTC. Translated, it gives CASIASGNNEQFF.

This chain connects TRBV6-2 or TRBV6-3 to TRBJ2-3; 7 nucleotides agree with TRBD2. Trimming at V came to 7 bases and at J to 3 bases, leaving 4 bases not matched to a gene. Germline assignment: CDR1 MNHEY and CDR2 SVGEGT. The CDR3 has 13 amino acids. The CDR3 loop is CASNPRETDTQYF. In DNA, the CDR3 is TGTGCCAGCAATCCGCGGGAGACAGATACGCAGTATTTT.

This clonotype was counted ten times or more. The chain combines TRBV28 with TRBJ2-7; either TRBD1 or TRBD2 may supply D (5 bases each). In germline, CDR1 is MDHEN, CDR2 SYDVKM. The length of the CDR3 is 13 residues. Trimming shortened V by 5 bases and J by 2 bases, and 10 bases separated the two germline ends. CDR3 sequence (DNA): TGTGCCAGCAGTGTGGGGGTAGCCTACGAGCAGTACTTC. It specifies CASSVGVAYEQYF.

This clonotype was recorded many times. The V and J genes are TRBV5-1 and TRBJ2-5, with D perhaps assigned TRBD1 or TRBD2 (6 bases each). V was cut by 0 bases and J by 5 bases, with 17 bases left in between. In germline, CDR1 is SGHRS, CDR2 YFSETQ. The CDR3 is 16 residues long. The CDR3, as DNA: TGCGCCAGCAGCTTGGCCGCTCGGGGGCCGGGGGAGACCCAGTACTTC. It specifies CASSLAARGPGETQYF.

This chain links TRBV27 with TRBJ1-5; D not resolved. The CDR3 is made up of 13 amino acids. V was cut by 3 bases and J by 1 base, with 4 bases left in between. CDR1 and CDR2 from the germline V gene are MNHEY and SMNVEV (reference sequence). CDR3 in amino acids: CASSFKSNQPQHF. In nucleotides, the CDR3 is TGTGCCAGCAGTTTTAAGAGCAATCAGCCCCAGCATTTT.